This T cell receptor (beta chain) was recovered during a study of beta chain features in type 1 diabetes. The entirety of the isolated RNA underwent reverse transcription, so expressed TCRB transcripts were sequenced. Sequenced by immunoSEQ multiplex PCR; TCRdb stores in-frame clones only, minus some. The sample shows roughly 400,000 clones, over 12% of them seen only once. The origin of this receptor is a woman aged 18 to 35 in good health. The sequencing sample was made of naive CD4+ T cells from blood.

CDR3 coding DNA: TGCGCCAGCAGCTTGGGACTAGCGGGAGTAAGTGAGCAGTTCTTC. As protein: CASSLGLAGVSEQFF. This chain joins TRBV5-1 and TRBJ2-1, with 12 nucleotides matching TRBD2. The CDR3 consists of 15 residues. Per germline, CDR1 SGHRS and CDR2 YFSETQ. With V trimmed by 0 bases and J by 9 bases, 4 bases remained unmatched. Full variable domain (rest looked up from reference TRBV5-1 and TRBJ2-1): KAGVTQTPRYLIKTRGQQVTLSCSPISGHRSVSWYQQTPGQGLQFLFEYFSETQRNKGNFPGRFSGRQFSNSRSEMNVSTLELGDSALYLCASSLGLAGVSEQFFGPGTRLTVL.